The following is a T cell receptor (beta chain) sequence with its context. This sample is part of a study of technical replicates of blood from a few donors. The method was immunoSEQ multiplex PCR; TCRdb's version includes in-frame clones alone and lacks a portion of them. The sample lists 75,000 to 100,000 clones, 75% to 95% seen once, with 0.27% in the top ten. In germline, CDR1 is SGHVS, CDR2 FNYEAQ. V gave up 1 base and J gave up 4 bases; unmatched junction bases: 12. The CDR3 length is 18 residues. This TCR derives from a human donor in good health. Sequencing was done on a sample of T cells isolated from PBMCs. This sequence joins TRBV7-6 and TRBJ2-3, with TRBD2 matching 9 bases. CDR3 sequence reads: CASSLGVRAAGGPDTQYF. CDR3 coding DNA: TGTGCCAGCAGCTTAGGGGTTAGGGCAGCGGGAGGCCCAGATACGCAGTATTTT.